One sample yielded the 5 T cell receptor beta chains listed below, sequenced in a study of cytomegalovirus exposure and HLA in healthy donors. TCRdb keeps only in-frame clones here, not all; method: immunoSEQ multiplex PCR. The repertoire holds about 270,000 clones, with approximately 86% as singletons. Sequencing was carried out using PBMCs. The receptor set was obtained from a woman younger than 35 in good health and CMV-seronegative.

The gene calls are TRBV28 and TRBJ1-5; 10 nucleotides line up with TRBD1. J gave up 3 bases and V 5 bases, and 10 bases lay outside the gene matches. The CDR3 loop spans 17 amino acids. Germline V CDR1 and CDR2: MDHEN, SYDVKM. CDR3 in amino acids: CASSPTDRGTLNQPQHF. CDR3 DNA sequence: TGTGCCAGCAGTCCCACGGACAGGGGGACCCTCAATCAGCCCCAGCATTTT.

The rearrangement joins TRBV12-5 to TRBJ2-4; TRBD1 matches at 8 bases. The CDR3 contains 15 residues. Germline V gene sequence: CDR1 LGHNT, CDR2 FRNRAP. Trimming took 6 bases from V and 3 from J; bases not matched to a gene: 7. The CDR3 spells CASGPDRGGKNIQYF. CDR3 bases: TGTGCTAGTGGACCCGACAGGGGTGGCAAAAACATTCAGTACTTC.

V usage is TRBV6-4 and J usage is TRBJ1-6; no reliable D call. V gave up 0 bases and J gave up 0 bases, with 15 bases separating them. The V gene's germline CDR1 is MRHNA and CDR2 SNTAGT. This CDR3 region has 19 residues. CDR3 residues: CASSDSPGLSSSYNSPLHF. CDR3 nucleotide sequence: TGTGCCAGCAGTGACTCCCCCGGGTTATCGAGCTCCTATAATTCACCCCTCCACTTT.

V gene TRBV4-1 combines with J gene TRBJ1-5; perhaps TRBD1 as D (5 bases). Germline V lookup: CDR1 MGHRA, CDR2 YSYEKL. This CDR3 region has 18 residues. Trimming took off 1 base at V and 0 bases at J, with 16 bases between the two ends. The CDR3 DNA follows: TGCGCCAGCAGCCAAGGGAGGGGCTTGTCTATTAGCAATCAGCCCCAGCATTTT. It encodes CASSQGRGLSISNQPQHF.

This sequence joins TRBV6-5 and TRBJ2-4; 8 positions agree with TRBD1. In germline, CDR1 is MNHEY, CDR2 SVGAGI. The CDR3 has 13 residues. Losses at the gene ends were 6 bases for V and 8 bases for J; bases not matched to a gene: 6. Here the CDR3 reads CASRDREMYIQYF. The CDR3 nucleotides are TGTGCCAGCAGGGACAGGGAGATGTACATTCAGTACTTC.